This passage covers 31 T cell receptor beta chains from one sample sequenced in a study of blood T cell repertoires in COVID-19. Repertoires were generated with immunoSEQ multiplex PCR, while TCRdb's copy carries only in-frame clones and drops some. The sample records approximately 220,000 clones, roughly four fifths being singletons. The material sequenced was PBMCs or T cells enriched from blood (not recorded which). The receptors derive from a woman aged 40 to 49 with acute COVID-19.

This clone was counted between two and nine times. V and J are TRBV6-5 and TRBJ1-2; D ambiguous. Looked up from germline, CDR1 is MNHEY and CDR2 is SVGAGI. This CDR3 has 11 amino acids. With 6 bases removed from V and 6 bases from J, the gap between germline ends came to 8 bases. The CDR3 sequence: CASRRGDGYTF. The CDR3 DNA reads as TGTGCCAGCAGACGGGGAGATGGCTACACCTTC.

As regards this clone: Germline and junction disagree at one end, which may indicate a read error. The CDR3 region has the DNA TGTGCCAGCAGTAGGAGAGGACTAGCTGACTTATGGGACTTC. This sequence encodes CASSRRGLADLWDF. This chain uses TRBV28 with TRBJ2-7; 8 bases are shared with TRBD2. CDR1 is MDHEN, CDR2 SYDVKM, per germline. The CDR3 spans 14 residues.

The gene calls are TRBV13 and TRBJ2-3, with TRBD2 identical over 7 bases. Unmatched junction bases numbered 8, after V lost 3 bases and J lost 5 bases. Germline lookup yields CDR1 PRHDT and CDR2 FYEKMQ (reference sequence). This CDR3 spans 15 amino acids. CDR3 bases: TGTGCCAGCAGCTTTCGCCGGACTAGTTTAGATACGCAGTATTTT. It is translated as CASSFRRTSLDTQYF. Supplemented by reference TRBV13 and TRBJ2-3, the full variable domain reads AAGVIQSPRHLIKEKRETATLKCYPIPRHDTVYWYQQGPGQDPQFLISFYEKMQSDKGSIPDRFSAQQFSDYHSELNMSSLELGDSALYFCASSFRRTSLDTQYFGPGTRLTVL.

The chain carries TRBV5-4 and TRBJ2-5, with a tentative D call TRBD1 (5 bases). CDR3 length: 15 amino acids. The V and J ends lost 4 bases and 2 bases respectively, with 15 bases between them. CDR1 SGHNT and CDR2 YYREEE come from the germline V gene (reference sequence). Here the CDR3 reads CASSPSNRPQETQYF. The CDR3 bases are TGTGCCAGCAGCCCGTCGAACAGGCCTCAAGAGACCCAGTACTTC.

The chain employs TRBV5-1 and TRBJ2-2; TRBD1 agrees at 8 bases. From germline, CDR1 is SGHRS and CDR2 YFSETQ. The CDR3 contains 15 residues. The trim removed 5 bases at V and 4 bases at J, leaving 7 bases unmatched. In DNA, the CDR3 is TGCGCCAGCAGGGGGGACAGGCAGCTCACCGGGGAGCTGTTTTTT. It yields the protein CASRGDRQLTGELFF.

J is TRBJ1-1 and V is TRBV30; D not resolved. Deletions cut 2 bases from V and 4 bases from J, with 8 bases between. Germline lookup yields CDR1 GTSNPN and CDR2 SVGIG (reference sequence). The CDR3 contains 12 residues. CDR3 sequence: CAWSQRGTEAFF. In DNA form, the CDR3 reads TGTGCCTGGAGTCAACGAGGCACTGAAGCTTTCTTT.

In its sample, this clone was seen a few times. The J gene is TRBJ2-2, the V gene TRBV4-2; 7 bases are a match to TRBD2. J lost 0 bases, V lost 4 bases, and 8 bases had no gene match. The CDR3 contains 17 residues. The V gene's germline CDR1 is LGHNA and CDR2 YNFKEQ. CDR3 in amino acids: CASSREGGLANTGELFF. The CDR3 bases are TGTGCCAGCAGCCGAGAGGGAGGACTAGCGAACACCGGGGAGCTGTTTTTT.

The chain links TRBV5-6 to TRBJ2-7; 11 bases agree with TRBD2. Trimming took 2 bases from V and 7 from J; bases not matched to a gene: 17. Germline CDR1 and CDR2: SGHDT and YYEEEE. This CDR3 region has 18 residues. In nucleotides, the CDR3 is TGTGCCAGCAGCTTAGGGGGGCGAGCTAGCGGGAGGCGAGGTGAGCAGTACTTC. Translation gives CASSLGGRASGRRGEQYF.

This clone was observed a handful of times. Other DNA sequences in the sample encode the same CDR3. The rearrangement links TRBV3-1 (or the pseudogene TRBV3-2) to TRBJ2-2; D unclear. Germline V lookup: CDR1 LGHDT, CDR2 YNNKEL (reference sequence). This CDR3 has 12 residues. V lost 4 bases, J lost 4 bases, and 4 bases lay in between. CDR3 coding DNA: TGTGCCAGCAGCCTCCTCACCGGGGAGCTGTTTTTT. Translating gives CASSLLTGELFF.

CDR3: CASSLLGAAYGYTF. The CDR3 nucleotides read TGTGCCAGCAGTTTATTGGGGGCAGCCTATGGCTACACCTTC. This chain links TRBV27 with TRBJ1-2; tentatively, D is TRBD1 (6 bases). The CDR3 loop spans 14 amino acids. Trimming took 1 base from V and 4 from J, leaving 10 bases between them. Germline CDR1 MNHEY, CDR2 SMNVEV (reference sequence).

This chain links TRBV7-2 with TRBJ1-1; D possibly corresponds to TRBD1 (5 bases). The CDR3 length is 14 residues. CDR1 is SGHTA and CDR2 is FQGNSA in the germline V gene. V was cut by 5 bases and J by 10 bases, with 20 bases left in between. CDR3 in DNA: TGTGCCAGCAGCCCCGATATAACTCGGGGACTAGCTTTCTTT. This codes for CASSPDITRGLAFF. Together with reference TRBV7-2 and TRBJ1-1, the CDR3 gives the full variable domain: GAGVSQSPSNKVTEKGKDVELRCDPISGHTALYWYRQSLGQGLEFLIYFQGNSAPDKSGLPSDRFSAERTGGSVSTLTIQRTQQEDSAVYLCASSPDITRGLAFFGQGTRLTVV.

The sample holds one count of this clone. This chain links TRBV2 with TRBJ2-1, with TRBD2 identical over 7 bases. This CDR3 is 18 amino acids long. With 1 base clipped from V and 0 bases from J, the junction kept 9 bases outside the gene matches. Germline V gene data show CDR1 as SNHLY and CDR2 as FYNNEI. The CDR3 loop reads CASSEGVLSGTSYNEQFF. The CDR3 DNA sequence: TGTGCCAGCAGTGAAGGTGTTTTAAGCGGGACCTCCTACAATGAGCAGTTCTTC.

V gene TRBV4-2 combines with J gene TRBJ1-1; D perhaps matches TRBD1 (5 bases). This CDR3 region has 14 residues. Germline CDR1 is LGHNA and CDR2 is YNFKEQ. Trimming took 1 base from V and 4 from J, leaving 10 bases between them. The CDR3 protein is CASSQAWGGTEAFF. The CDR3, as DNA: TGTGCCAGCAGCCAAGCCTGGGGGGGCACTGAAGCTTTCTTT.

The chain employs TRBV5-1 and TRBJ2-2, with D perhaps TRBD1 (5 bases). Germline CDR1 reads SGHRS; CDR2 reads YFSETQ. The CDR3 length is 13 residues. Trimming pared 4 bases from V and 4 bases from J, leaving 8 bases between. The CDR3 bases are TGCGCCAGCAGCACGCAGGGCACCGGGGAGCTGTTTTTT. Translated, it gives CASSTQGTGELFF.

This chain connects TRBV6-5 to TRBJ2-7; 9 positions match TRBD2. In germline, CDR1 is MNHEY, CDR2 SVGAGI. V gave up 4 bases and J gave up 2 bases; unmatched junction bases: 6. The CDR3 length is 15 residues. The DNA for the CDR3 is TGTGCCAGCAGTTCACCTAGCGGGGTAACCTACGAGCAGTACTTC. Residues: CASSSPSGVTYEQYF.

The chain carries TRBV5-1 and TRBJ1-1; perhaps TRBD1 as D (6 bases). Germline CDR1 SGHRS, CDR2 YFSETQ. The CDR3 loop spans 17 amino acids. Trimming took off 6 bases at V and 1 base at J, with 22 bases between the two ends. In DNA, the CDR3 is TGCGCCAGCACCCTAACGGGGCAGGGGCCACCGAACACTGAAGCTTTCTTT. Translated, it gives CASTLTGQGPPNTEAFF. The whole variable domain, filled in from reference TRBV5-1 and TRBJ1-1, reads KAGVTQTPRYLIKTRGQQVTLSCSPISGHRSVSWYQQTPGQGLQFLFEYFSETQRNKGNFPGRFSGRQFSNSRSEMNVSTLELGDSALYLCASTLTGQGPPNTEAFFGQGTRLTVV.

The chain joins TRBV3-1 (or the pseudogene TRBV3-2) to TRBJ1-4, with no clear D. This CDR3 is 13 amino acids long. The V end lost 7 bases, the J end lost 7 bases, and 13 bases lay between the germline ends. Germline V gene lookup returns CDR1 LGHDT and CDR2 YNNKEL (reference sequence). CDR3 region: CASTRGGFEKLFF. The CDR3 bases are TGTGCCAGCACCCGGGGAGGGTTTGAAAAACTGTTTTTT.

The rearrangement links TRBV2 to TRBJ1-2; 8 bases are a match to TRBD1. V was clipped by 8 bases and J by 6 bases; unmatched bases: 14. Germline V gives CDR1 SNHLY, CDR2 FYNNEI. This CDR3 has 15 amino acids. CDR3 sequence: CASAGQGLRSNGYTF. As DNA, the CDR3 is TGTGCCAGCGCTGGACAGGGTTTGCGGAGCAATGGCTACACCTTC.

V gene TRBV27 combines with J gene TRBJ2-7; 7 positions agree with TRBD2. Losses at the gene ends were 6 bases for V and 4 bases for J; bases not matched to a gene: 3. The CDR3 loop spans 12 amino acids. Germline loops: CDR1 MNHEY, CDR2 SMNVEV (reference sequence). The CDR3 DNA reads TGTGCCAGCAGGGGGGGGATTTACGAGCAGTACTTC. Translated, it gives CASRGGIYEQYF.

This clone has ten or more counts. The chain employs TRBV4-3 and TRBJ1-5; D is undetermined. V was shortened by 0 bases and J by 3 bases, with 9 bases between the two germline ends. Germline V gene lookup returns CDR1 LGHNA and CDR2 YSLEER. The CDR3 sequence is 15 residues long. CDR3 protein: CASSQDAGYNQPQHF. The CDR3, as DNA: TGCGCCAGCAGCCAAGATGCGGGGTACAATCAGCCCCAGCATTTT.

The sample holds a few counts of this clone. The rearrangement links TRBV11-2 to TRBJ2-5; no reliable D call. Trimming removed 5 bases at V and 1 base at J, with 14 bases between. Germline V gene data show CDR1 as SGHAT and CDR2 as FQNNGV. CDR3 length: 15 residues. This CDR3 is CASSPGLRTQETQYF. DNA of the CDR3: TGTGCCAGCAGCCCCGGGTTGCGCACCCAAGAGACCCAGTACTTC.

The genes are TRBV15 and TRBJ1-4; D perhaps matches TRBD1 (5 bases). The germline V gene has CDR1 LNHNV and CDR2 YYDKDF (reference sequence). CDR3 size: 15 residues. The V and J ends lost 2 bases and 3 bases respectively, with 10 bases between them. In DNA form, the CDR3 reads TGTGCCACCAGCAGAACTACAGGATCTAATGAAAAACTGTTTTTT. This encodes CATSRTTGSNEKLFF.

This rearrangement joins TRBV6-5 to TRBJ2-5, with 9 bases lining up with TRBD1. Germline V lookup: CDR1 MNHEY, CDR2 SVGAGI. V trimming: 4 bases; J trimming: 4 bases; junction bases outside the gene matches: 7. This CDR3 spans 15 amino acids. The CDR3 region is CASSSGQGGRETQYF. DNA of the CDR3: TGTGCCAGCAGTTCGGGACAGGGAGGAAGAGAGACCCAGTACTTC.

The V call is TRBV7-9, the J call TRBJ2-1; D is perhaps TRBD2 (6 bases). Between the trimmed V and J ends, which lost 5 bases and 4 bases, there was a span of 9 bases. Germline V gene sequence: CDR1 SEHNR, CDR2 FQNEAQ (reference sequence). CDR3 length equals 13 residues. For the CDR3, the DNA is TGTGCCAGCAGCCACGGGACTTACAATGAGCAGTTCTTC. Translated: CASSHGTYNEQFF.

This clone has a single count. The DNA for the CDR3 is TGCGCCAGCAGCTCGACTGGCAGGGGGCGCAACTACGAGCAGTACTTC. Protein: CASSSTGRGRNYEQYF. The chain links TRBV5-1 to TRBJ2-7; 8 bases map to TRBD1. Germline CDR1 is SGHRS and CDR2 is YFSETQ. There are 16 residues in the CDR3. The V segment lost 3 bases and the J segment 3 bases; nucleotides outside the gene matches: 11.

The rearrangement joins TRBV19 to TRBJ1-3, with D possibly being TRBD1 (5 bases). V was pared by 3 bases and J by 7 bases, with 13 bases between. The germline V gene encodes CDR1 LNHDA and CDR2 SQIVND (reference sequence). This CDR3 spans 14 amino acids. CDR3 protein: CASSITATGNTIYF. CDR3 DNA sequence: TGTGCCAGTAGTATTACGGCCACAGGCAACACCATATATTTT.

The chain carries TRBV28 and TRBJ2-2; D uncertain. Trimming pared 3 bases from V and 5 bases from J, leaving 7 bases between. This CDR3 has 13 amino acids. Per germline, CDR1 MDHEN and CDR2 SYDVKM. The CDR3 DNA sequence: TGTGCCAGCAGTTTGTGGGCTACCGGGGAGCTGTTTTTT. It translates to CASSLWATGELFF.

This clone was found a few times. This chain connects TRBV28 to TRBJ2-7; D uncertain. Germline-derived CDR1 and CDR2 are MDHEN and SYDVKM. This CDR3 region has 12 residues. Deletions cut 6 bases from V and 7 bases from J, with 13 bases between. CDR3 nucleotide sequence: TGTGCCAGCAGCCTCACCTCTAGAGAGCAGTACTTC. Translation: CASSLTSREQYF.

This sequence joins TRBV5-1 and TRBJ2-1; D might be TRBD2 (6 bases). Trimming shortened V by 4 bases and J by 3 bases, and 17 bases separated the two germline ends. The CDR3 length is 16 residues. Germline values: CDR1 SGHRS, CDR2 YFSETQ. CDR3 bases: TGCGCCAGCAGCCCGTCTAGCGCTGAGGGCTACAATGAGCAGTTCTTC. It specifies CASSPSSAEGYNEQFF.

This clone appeared once. The V gene is TRBV19, the J gene TRBJ2-7; tentative D call: TRBD1 (6 bases). The CDR3 extends over 15 amino acids. V was cut by 6 bases and J by 4 bases, with 19 bases left in between. Germline CDR1 and CDR2: LNHDA and SQIVND (reference sequence). CDR3 residues: CASSPSQGLGYEQYF. The CDR3 coding sequence is TGTGCCAGTAGCCCTAGCCAGGGGTTAGGGTACGAGCAGTACTTC.

The V and J genes are TRBV29-1 and TRBJ2-1, with 9 bases aligning to TRBD1. The CDR3 loop spans 13 amino acids. V was clipped by 7 bases and J by 4 bases; unmatched bases: 5. Germline-derived CDR1 and CDR2 are SQVTM and ANQGSEA. The CDR3 here is CSAYRGRYNEQFF. CDR3 sequence (DNA): TGCAGCGCCTACAGGGGGCGGTACAATGAGCAGTTCTTC.